This is a list of T cell receptor beta chains from one sample in a study of T cells after posttransplantation cyclophosphamide. Assay: immunoSEQ multiplex PCR; the TCRdb copy retains only in-frame clones and omits some. Recorded here are 5,000 to 5,500 clones, none singletons. The sample in question was PBMCs, obtained after allogeneic stem cell transplant with posttransplant cyclophosphamide. The receptors here all came from a female patient aged 25-40 years who received an allogeneic stem cell transplant from an unrelated donor, was CMV-positive, and had acute and chronic GVHD. T cells may partly derive from the graft donor. CDR3s include the opening cysteine and the closing phenylalanine or tryptophan. Fields, in order: V gene, clone size, D gene, J gene, CDR3 protein, CDR3 DNA. A D gene is named only where the DNA matches it firmly. Clone size is stated in some rows and not others, as once, few, many or a class when expanded.

TRBV6-6,many,.,TRBJ1-1,CASSYSSRGGTEAFF,TGTGCCAGCAGTTACTCGAGCAGGGGTGGCACTGAAGCTTTCTTT
TRBV7-2,many,.,TRBJ1-2,CASSPGTGIPRGYTF,TGTGCCAGCAGCCCAGGAACAGGGATCCCGAGAGGCTACACCTTC
TRBV10-3,many,.,TRBJ2-1,CAISELANEQFF,TGTGCCATCAGTGAGCTTGCGAATGAGCAGTTCTTC
TRBV13,many,.,TRBJ1-4,CASRQRGNEKLFF,TGTGCCAGCCGTCAGAGAGGTAATGAAAAACTGTTTTTT
TRBV2,many,TRBD1,TRBJ2-2,CASSGQGGGTGELFF,TGTGCCAGCAGTGGACAGGGGGGAGGCACCGGGGAGCTGTTTTTT
TRBV2,many,.,TRBJ2-2,CASSSPETANTGELFF,TGTGCCAGCAGTTCGCCGGAGACAGCGAACACCGGGGAGCTGTTTTTT
TRBV5-1,many,TRBD1,TRBJ2-7,CASSSLGQGVVEQYF,TGCGCCAGCAGCTCCCTTGGACAGGGAGTAGTCGAGCAGTACTTC
TRBV19,many,.,TRBJ2-7,CASNSGDEQYF,TGTGCCAGTAATTCGGGAGACGAGCAGTACTTC
TRBV6-1,many,TRBD1,TRBJ2-1,CASSEAQGAYNEQFF,TGTGCCAGCAGTGAAGCACAGGGGGCGTACAATGAGCAGTTCTTC
TRBV28,many,.,TRBJ1-1,CASSPSGLRAEAFF,TGTGCCAGCAGTCCCTCGGGACTCAGGGCTGAAGCTTTCTTT
TRBV5-6,medium-sized,.,TRBJ1-5,CASSLGRAPNQPQHF,TGTGCCAGCAGCTTGGGCAGGGCCCCCAATCAGCCCCAGCATTTT
TRBV7-8,many,TRBD1,TRBJ1-4,CASSPHGTGANEKLFF,TGTGCCAGCAGCCCACATGGGACAGGGGCTAATGAAAAACTGTTTTTT
TRBV7-7,few,.,TRBJ2-7,CASSLGPEGYEQYF,TGTGCTAGCTCCCTAGGCCCCGAGGGCTACGAGCAGTACTTC
TRBV19,many,.,TRBJ2-2,CASSIIARNTGELFF,TGTGCCAGTAGTATAATAGCGAGAAACACCGGGGAGCTGTTTTTT
TRBV9,many,TRBD1,TRBJ1-2,CASSVGQGEVYGYTF,TGTGCCAGCAGCGTCGGACAGGGGGAGGTCTATGGCTACACCTTC
TRBV5-4,medium-sized,TRBD1,TRBJ1-4,CASSWGMGTDNEKLFF,TGTGCCAGCAGCTGGGGGATGGGGACAGATAATGAAAAACTGTTTTTT
TRBV6-5,many,.,TRBJ2-5,CASTGIGETQYF,TGTGCCAGCACCGGGATCGGTGAGACCCAGTACTTC
TRBV13,many,.,TRBJ2-5,CASSIRESVVETQYF,TGTGCCAGCAGCATCCGGGAATCCGTAGTCGAGACCCAGTACTTC
TRBV18,many,TRBD1,TRBJ2-7,CASSPQGQGAGEQYF,TGTGCCAGCTCACCCCAAGGACAGGGGGCTGGCGAGCAGTACTTC
TRBV6-5,many,.,TRBJ2-7,CASSLSFTPYEQYF,TGTGCCAGCAGTCTATCATTTACTCCCTACGAGCAGTACTTC
TRBV7-2,many,.,TRBJ1-5,CASSLYVNQPQHF,TGTGCCAGCAGCTTATATGTCAATCAGCCCCAGCATTTT
TRBV10-1,many,TRBD2,TRBJ2-7,CASALAGVSEQYF,TGCGCCAGCGCCCTAGCGGGAGTAAGCGAGCAGTACTTC
TRBV5-6,.,.,TRBJ1-6,CASSLFGSTELDSPLHF,TGTGCCAGCAGCTTGTTCGGTAGTACAGAGTTGGATTCACCCCTCCACTTT
TRBV6-5,many,.,TRBJ1-2,CASSPAQGQDGYTF,TGTGCCAGCAGCCCGGCCCAGGGGCAAGATGGCTACACCTTC
TRBV4-1,many,.,TRBJ1-5,CASSQEGQLYSNQPQHF,TGCGCCAGCAGCCAAGAAGGACAGCTTTATAGCAATCAGCCCCAGCATTTT
TRBV21-1,few,.,TRBJ2-1,CASSKSKLRLSGGSYNEQFF,TGTGCCAGCAGCAAATCCAAACTCAGACTTAGCGGGGGGTCGTACAATGAGCAGTTCTTC